This T cell receptor beta chain was sequenced for a study of cytomegalovirus exposure and HLA in healthy donors. Study findings and constraints: For most TCR beta V segments, an earlier analysis put the productive rate at about 87% or about 30% of the time.

A word on this clone: Its antigen remains unknown.

Both 60 Vbeta primers and 13 Jbeta primers went into the PCR. Sequenced by immunoSEQ multiplex PCR; TCRdb stores in-frame clones only, minus some. The sample yields 150,000 to 200,000 clones, about 65% seen once. CDR3 size: 12 residues. Deletions cut 5 bases from V and 8 bases from J, with 12 bases between. Per the germline V gene, CDR1 is SEHNR and CDR2 is FQNEAQ (reference sequence). The chain has TRBV7-9 and TRBJ1-1; D ambiguous. The sequence was obtained from a girl under 18 in good health and CMV-seronegative. The sequenced sample consisted of PBMCs. CDR3 amino acids: CASSQSGSEAFF. The CDR3 DNA follows: TGTGCCAGCAGCCAAAGCGGATCGGAAGCTTTCTTT.